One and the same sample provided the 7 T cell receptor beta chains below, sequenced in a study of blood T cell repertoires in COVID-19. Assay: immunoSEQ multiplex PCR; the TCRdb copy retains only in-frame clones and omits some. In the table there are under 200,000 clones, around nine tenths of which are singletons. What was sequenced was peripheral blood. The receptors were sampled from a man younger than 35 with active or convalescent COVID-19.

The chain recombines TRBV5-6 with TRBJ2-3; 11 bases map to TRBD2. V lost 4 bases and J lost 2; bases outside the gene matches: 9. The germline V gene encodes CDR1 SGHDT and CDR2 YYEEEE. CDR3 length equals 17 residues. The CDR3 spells CASSAGLAVYYTDTQYF. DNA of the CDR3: TGTGCCAGCAGCGCGGGACTAGCGGTCTATTACACAGATACGCAGTATTTT.

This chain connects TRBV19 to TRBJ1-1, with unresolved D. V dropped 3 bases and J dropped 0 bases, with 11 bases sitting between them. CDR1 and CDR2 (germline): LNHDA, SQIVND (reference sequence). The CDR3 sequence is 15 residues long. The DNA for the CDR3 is TGTGCCAGTAGTATTTTGAATTCTATGAACACTGAAGCTTTCTTT. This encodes CASSILNSMNTEAFF.

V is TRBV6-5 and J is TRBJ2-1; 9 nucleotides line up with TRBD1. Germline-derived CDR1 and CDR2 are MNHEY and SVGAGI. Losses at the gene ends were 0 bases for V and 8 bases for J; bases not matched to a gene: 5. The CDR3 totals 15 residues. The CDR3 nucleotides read TGTGCCAGCAGTTACTCGGGACAGGGCTCTGATGAGCAGTTCTTC. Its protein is CASSYSGQGSDEQFF.

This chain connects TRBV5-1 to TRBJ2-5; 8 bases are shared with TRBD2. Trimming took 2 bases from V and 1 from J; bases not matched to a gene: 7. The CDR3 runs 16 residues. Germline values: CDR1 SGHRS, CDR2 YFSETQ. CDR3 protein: CASSFRTGGPQETQYF. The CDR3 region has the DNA TGCGCCAGCAGCTTTAGGACGGGGGGGCCCCAAGAGACCCAGTACTTC. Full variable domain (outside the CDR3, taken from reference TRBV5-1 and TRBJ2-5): KAGVTQTPRYLIKTRGQQVTLSCSPISGHRSVSWYQQTPGQGLQFLFEYFSETQRNKGNFPGRFSGRQFSNSRSEMNVSTLELGDSALYLCASSFRTGGPQETQYFGPGTRLLVL.

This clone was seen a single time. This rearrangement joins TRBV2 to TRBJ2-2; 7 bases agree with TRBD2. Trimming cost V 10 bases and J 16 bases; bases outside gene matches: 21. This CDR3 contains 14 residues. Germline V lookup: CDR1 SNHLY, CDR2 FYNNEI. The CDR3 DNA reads TGTGCCACCACAAGCGGGATCACGGGGAGCTTCCCGTTTTTT. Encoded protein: CATTSGITGSFPFF.

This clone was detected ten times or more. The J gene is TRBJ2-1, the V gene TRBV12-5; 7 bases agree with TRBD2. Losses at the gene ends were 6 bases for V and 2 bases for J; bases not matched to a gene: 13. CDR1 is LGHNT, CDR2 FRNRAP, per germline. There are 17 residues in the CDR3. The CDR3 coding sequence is TGTGCTAGTGGCCCAGAGTCGCTAGCGGCTCCCTACAATGAGCAGTTCTTC. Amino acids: CASGPESLAAPYNEQFF.

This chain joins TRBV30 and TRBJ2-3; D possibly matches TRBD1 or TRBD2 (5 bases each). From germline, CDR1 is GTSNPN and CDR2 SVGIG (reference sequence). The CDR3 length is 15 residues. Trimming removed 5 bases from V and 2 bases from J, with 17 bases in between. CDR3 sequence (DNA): TGTGCCTGGGGGACGGGATCCGGATACACAGATACGCAGTATTTT. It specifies CAWGTGSGYTDTQYF.